This TCR beta chain was retrieved from a study of cytomegalovirus exposure and HLA in healthy donors. The PCR used 60 Vbeta and 13 Jbeta primers. Clones were read by immunoSEQ multiplex PCR, and TCRdb kept only the in-frame ones, dropping some. The sample holds about 200,000 clones, roughly four fifths seen once. This CDR3 is 15 amino acids long. V gave up 5 bases and J gave up 3 bases; unmatched junction bases: 6. Germline V lookup: CDR1 LNHDA, CDR2 SQIVND (reference sequence). The chain combines TRBV19 with TRBJ2-1, with 8 positions matching TRBD1. The sequence derives from a man aged 18 to 29 in good health and CMV-seronegative. The sample was PBMCs. CDR3 protein: CASSSEQGGYNEQFF. CDR3 nucleotide sequence: TGTGCCAGTAGTTCGGAACAGGGGGGCTACAATGAGCAGTTCTTC.